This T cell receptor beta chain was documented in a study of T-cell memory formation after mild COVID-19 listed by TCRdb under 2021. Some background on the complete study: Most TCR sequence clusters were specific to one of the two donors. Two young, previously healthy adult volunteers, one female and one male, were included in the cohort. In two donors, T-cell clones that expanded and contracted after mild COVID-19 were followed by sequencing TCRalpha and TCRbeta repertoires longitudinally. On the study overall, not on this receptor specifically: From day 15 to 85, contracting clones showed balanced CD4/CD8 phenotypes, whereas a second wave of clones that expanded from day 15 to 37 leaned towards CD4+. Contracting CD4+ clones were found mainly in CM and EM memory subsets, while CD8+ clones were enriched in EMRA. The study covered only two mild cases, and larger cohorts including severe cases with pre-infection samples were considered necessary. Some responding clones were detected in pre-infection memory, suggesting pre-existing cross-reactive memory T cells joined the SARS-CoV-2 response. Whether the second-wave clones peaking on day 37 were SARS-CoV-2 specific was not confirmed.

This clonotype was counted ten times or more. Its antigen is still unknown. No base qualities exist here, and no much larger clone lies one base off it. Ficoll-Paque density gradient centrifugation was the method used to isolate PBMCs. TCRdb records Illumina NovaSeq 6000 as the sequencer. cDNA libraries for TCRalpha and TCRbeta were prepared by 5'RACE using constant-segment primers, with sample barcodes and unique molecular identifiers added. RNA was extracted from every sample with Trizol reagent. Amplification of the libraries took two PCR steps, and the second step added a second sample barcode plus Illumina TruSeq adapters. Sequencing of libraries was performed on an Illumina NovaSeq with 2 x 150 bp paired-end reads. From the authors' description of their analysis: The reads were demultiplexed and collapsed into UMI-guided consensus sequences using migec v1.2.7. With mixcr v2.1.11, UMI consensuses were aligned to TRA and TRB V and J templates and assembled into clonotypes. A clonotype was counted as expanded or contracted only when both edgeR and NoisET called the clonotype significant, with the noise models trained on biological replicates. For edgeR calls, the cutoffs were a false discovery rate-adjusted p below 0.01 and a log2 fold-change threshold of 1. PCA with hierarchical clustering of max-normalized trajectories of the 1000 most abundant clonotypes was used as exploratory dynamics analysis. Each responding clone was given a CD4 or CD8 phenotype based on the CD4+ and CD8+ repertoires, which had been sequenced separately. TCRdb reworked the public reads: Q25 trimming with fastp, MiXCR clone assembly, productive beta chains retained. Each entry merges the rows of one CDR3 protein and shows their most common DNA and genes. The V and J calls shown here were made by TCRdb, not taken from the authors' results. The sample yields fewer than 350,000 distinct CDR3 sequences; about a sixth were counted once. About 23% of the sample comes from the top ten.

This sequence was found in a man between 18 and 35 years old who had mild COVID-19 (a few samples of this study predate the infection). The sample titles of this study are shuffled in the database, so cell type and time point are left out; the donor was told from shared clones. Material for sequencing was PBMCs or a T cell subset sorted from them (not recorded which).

Read as DNA, the sequence is TGTGCCATCAGTGATCCGAGGGGATACTACGAGCAGTACTTC. This yields the protein CAISDPRGYYEQYF. This chain joins TRBV10-3 to TRBJ2-7; the D segment might be TRBD1 or TRBD2, since each matches 5 bases. According to the germline V gene, CDR1 reads ENHRY and CDR2 reads SYGVKD. The CDR3 sequence holds 14 residues, the cysteine and phenylalanine included. Only CDR3 DNA remains: 42 bases, in frame from the first base. Relative to germline, V is 3 bases shorter and J is 3 bases shorter, with 12 bases between their ends.